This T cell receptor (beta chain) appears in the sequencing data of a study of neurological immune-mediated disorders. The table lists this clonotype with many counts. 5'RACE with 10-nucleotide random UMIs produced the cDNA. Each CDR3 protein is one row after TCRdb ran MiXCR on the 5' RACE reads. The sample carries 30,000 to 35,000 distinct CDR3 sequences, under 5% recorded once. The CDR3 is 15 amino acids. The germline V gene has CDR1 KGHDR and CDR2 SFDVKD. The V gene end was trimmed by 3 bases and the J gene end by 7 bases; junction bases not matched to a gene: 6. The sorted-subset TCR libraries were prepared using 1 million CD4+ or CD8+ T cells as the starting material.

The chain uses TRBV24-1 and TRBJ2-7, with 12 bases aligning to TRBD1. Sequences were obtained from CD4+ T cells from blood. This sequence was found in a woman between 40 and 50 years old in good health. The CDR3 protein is CATSDRGDRGREQYF. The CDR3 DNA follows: TGTGCCACCAGTGATCGAGGGGACAGGGGGCGGGAGCAGTACTTC.